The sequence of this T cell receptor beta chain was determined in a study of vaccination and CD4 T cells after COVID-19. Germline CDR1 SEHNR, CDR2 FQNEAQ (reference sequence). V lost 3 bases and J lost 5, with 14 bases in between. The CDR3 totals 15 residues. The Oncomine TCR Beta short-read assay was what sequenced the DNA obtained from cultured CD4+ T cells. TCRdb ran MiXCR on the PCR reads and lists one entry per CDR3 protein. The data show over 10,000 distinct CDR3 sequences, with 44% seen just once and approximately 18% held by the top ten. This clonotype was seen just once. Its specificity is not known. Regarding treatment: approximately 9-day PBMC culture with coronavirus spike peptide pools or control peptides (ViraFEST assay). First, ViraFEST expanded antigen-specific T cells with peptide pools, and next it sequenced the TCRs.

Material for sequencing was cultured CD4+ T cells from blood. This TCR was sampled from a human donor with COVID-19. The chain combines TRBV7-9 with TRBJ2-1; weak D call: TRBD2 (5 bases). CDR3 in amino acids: CASSFRMTTNNEQFF. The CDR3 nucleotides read TGTGCCAGCAGCTTTCGGATGACTACTAACAATGAGCAGTTCTTC.